This record looks at one T cell receptor (beta chain) sequence and its context. Only in-frame clones appear in the TCRdb table, and some are missing; sequencing was by immunoSEQ multiplex PCR. The data contain 85,000 to 120,000 clones, 85% of them singletons. This record comes from a study of radiotherapy plus CTLA-4 blockade in lung cancer. The sequencing used peripheral blood, collected from a patient treated with radiotherapy plus ipilimumab. The TCR was taken from a human donor with non-small cell lung cancer that progressed on radiotherapy plus ipilimumab. Some clones in this sample may be carry-over from other donors' samples.

Here the CDR3 DNA reads TGTGCCAGCAGCTTATTGGGGGTCTATGGCTACACCTTC. Protein sequence: CASSLLGVYGYTF. The rearrangement joins TRBV7-8 to TRBJ1-2, with a tentative D call TRBD1 (5 bases). Germline lookup yields CDR1 SGHVS and CDR2 FQNEAQ. V lost 2 bases and J 4 bases, leaving 8 bases between the germline ends. The CDR3 spans 13 residues.